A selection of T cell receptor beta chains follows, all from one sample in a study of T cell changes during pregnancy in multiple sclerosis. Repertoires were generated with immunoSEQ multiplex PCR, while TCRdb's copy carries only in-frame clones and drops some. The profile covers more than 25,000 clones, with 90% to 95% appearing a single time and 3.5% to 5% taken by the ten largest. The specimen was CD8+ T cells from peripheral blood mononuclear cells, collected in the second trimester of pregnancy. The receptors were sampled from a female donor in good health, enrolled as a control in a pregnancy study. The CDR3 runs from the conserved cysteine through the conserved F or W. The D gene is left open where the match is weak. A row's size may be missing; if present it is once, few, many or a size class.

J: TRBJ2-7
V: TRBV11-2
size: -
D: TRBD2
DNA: TGTGCCAGCAGCTTAGGGACTAGCGGGGGGCCGAATCGCTCCTACGAGCAGTACTTC
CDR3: CASSLGTSGGPNRSYEQYF

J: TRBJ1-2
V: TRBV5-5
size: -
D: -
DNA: TGTGCCAGCAGCTTCAGACAGATTAACTATGGCTACACCTTC
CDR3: CASSFRQINYGYTF

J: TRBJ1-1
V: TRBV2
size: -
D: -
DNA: TGTGCCAGCTCCAACAAAGTTGAAGCTTTCTTT
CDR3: CASSNKVEAFF

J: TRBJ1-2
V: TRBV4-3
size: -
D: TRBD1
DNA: TGCGCCAGCAGCCAAGATCGGACAGGCTATGGCTACACCTTC
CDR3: CASSQDRTGYGYTF

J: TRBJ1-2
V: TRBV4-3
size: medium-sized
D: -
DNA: TGCGCCAGCAGCCAAGAAGGATATGGGGCTTACACCTTC
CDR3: CASSQEGYGAYTF

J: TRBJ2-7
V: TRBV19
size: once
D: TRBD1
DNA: TGTGCCAGTAGTATAGGGGGGACAGGGCCCTACGAGCAGTACTTC
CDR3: CASSIGGTGPYEQYF

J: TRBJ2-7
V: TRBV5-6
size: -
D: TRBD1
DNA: TGTGCCAGCAGCTTGTTCAACAGGGGGTACGAGCAGTACTTC
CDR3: CASSLFNRGYEQYF

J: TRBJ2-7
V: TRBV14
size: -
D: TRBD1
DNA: TGTGCCAGCAGCCCTTCGGACAGGGCCCCCTACGAGCAGTACTTC
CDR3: CASSPSDRAPYEQYF

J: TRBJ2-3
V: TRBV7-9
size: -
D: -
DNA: TGTGCCAGCAGCCCAGACTCAGTAGGGAGTGATACGCAGTATTTT
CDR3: CASSPDSVGSDTQYF

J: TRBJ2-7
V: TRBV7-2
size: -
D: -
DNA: TGTGCCAGCAGTTTCGGGCGGGTCATGAGCTCCTACGAGCAGTACTTC
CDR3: CASSFGRVMSSYEQYF

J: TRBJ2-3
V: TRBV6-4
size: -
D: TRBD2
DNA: TGTGCCAGCAGTGAATCGGGGACTAGCGGCCCAGATACGCAGTATTTT
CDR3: CASSESGTSGPDTQYF

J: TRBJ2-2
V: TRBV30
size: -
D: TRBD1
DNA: TGTGCCTGGTTCCAGGGGGCCGGGGAGCTGTTTTTT
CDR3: CAWFQGAGELFF

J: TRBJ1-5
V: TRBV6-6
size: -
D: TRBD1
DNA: TGTGCCAGCAGCCCGGGACAGGGGGTTCAGCCCCAGCATTTT
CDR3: CASSPGQGVQPQHF

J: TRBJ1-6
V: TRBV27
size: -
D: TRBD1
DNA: TGTGCCAGCAGTCAAAACAGGGGGCCGGCTTGGAGCTATAATTCACCCCTCCACTTT
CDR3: CASSQNRGPAWSYNSPLHF

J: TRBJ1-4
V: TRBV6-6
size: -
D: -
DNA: TGTGCCAGCAGTTATTGGCAAGGGGATAATGAAAAACTGTTTTTT
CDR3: CASSYWQGDNEKLFF

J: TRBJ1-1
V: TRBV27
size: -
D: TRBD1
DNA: TGTGCCAGCCGTTGGACAGGGGGAAACACTGAAGCTTTCTTT
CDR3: CASRWTGGNTEAFF

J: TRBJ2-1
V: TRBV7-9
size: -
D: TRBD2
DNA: TGTGCCAGCAGCTTAGTTAGCGGGTCCCCAGAGGAGCAGTTCTTC
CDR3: CASSLVSGSPEEQFF

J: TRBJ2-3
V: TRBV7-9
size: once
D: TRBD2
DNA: TGTGCCAGCAGCTTAGGGACTAGCGGCGGGGATACGCAGTATTTT
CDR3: CASSLGTSGGDTQYF

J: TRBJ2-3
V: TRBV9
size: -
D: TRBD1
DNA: TGTGCCAGCAGCGTAGAAGGGGGCGCGAGGACAGATACGCAGTATTTT
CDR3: CASSVEGGARTDTQYF

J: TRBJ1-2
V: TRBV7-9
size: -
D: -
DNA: TGTGCCAGCAGCCCAAGCGCCGCGAAAGACTATGGCTACACCTTC
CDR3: CASSPSAAKDYGYTF

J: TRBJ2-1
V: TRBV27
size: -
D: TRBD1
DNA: TGTGCCAGCAGTTTTGGGACAGGGCGAAGCCTGAACAATGAGCAGTTCTTC
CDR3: CASSFGTGRSLNNEQFF

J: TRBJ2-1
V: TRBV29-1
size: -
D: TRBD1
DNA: TGCAGCGTCCCCGGGACAGGGGTCTACAATGAGCAGTTCTTC
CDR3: CSVPGTGVYNEQFF

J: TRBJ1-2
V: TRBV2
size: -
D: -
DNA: TGTGCCAGCAGTGAAGGTGCAGGGCCCAACTATGGCTACACCTTC
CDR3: CASSEGAGPNYGYTF

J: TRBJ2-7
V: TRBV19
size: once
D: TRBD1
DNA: TGTGCCAGTAGTTTGGGACAGGAAACCTACGAGCAGTACTTC
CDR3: CASSLGQETYEQYF

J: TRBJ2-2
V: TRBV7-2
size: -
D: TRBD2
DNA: TGTGCCAGCAGCTTACCCCGCTTGGCGGGGGGGCGGACCGGGGAGCTGTTTTTT
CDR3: CASSLPRLAGGRTGELFF

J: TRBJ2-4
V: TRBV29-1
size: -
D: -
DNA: TGCAGCGTTGAGGAACAGAAAAACATTCAGTACTTC
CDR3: CSVEEQKNIQYF

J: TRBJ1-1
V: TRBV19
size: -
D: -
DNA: TGTGCCAGTAGTATGGGTCCGGGGAACACTGAAGCTTTCTTT
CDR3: CASSMGPGNTEAFF

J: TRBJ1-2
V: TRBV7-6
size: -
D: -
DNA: TGTGCCAGCAGTCCATGGGGGGTTGCTAACTATGGCTACACCTTC
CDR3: CASSPWGVANYGYTF

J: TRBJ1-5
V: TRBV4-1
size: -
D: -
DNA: TGCGCCAGCAGCCAAGATTGGGCAGGTATTCAGCCCCAGCATTTT
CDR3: CASSQDWAGIQPQHF

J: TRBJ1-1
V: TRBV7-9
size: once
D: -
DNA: TGTGCCAGCAGCTTAGCGGGGGACATGAACACTGAAGCTTTCTTT
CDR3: CASSLAGDMNTEAFF

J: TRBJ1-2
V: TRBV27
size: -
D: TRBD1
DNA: TGTGCCAGCAGTCCGGGACAGAACTATGGCTACACCTTC
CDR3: CASSPGQNYGYTF

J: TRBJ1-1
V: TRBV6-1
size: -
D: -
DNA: TGTGCCAGCACCTTAAACACTGAAGCTTTCTTT
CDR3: CASTLNTEAFF